This TCR beta chain was observed in a study of Graves' ophthalmopathy and Graves' hyperthyroidism. Study-level results: The model flagged ophthalmopathy progression at approximately 66% sensitivity and under 75% specificity.

No ophthalmopathy within 18 months of follow-up signified stable hyperthyroidism. The authors enrolled newly diagnosed hyperthyroidism patients aged 18 to 65 with under 2 months' duration. CDR3 regions of TCR beta were amplified from RNA transcripts. HTBI-primed first-round RT-PCR preceded second-round multiplex PCR. TCRdb re-called the multiplex PCR reads through MiXCR, storing one row per CDR3 protein. This table holds roughly 410,000 distinct CDR3 sequences, 15% found once. A word on this clonotype: Its antigen remains unidentified.

Sequencing input: peripheral blood. This clonotype was sampled from a woman in her late teens or twenties with stable Graves' hyperthyroidism.

DNA of the CDR3: TGTGCCAGCAGTTACGGGACAGGCCAGAACTATGGCTACACCTTC. Its translation: CASSYGTGQNYGYTF. This chain connects TRBV6-2 or TRBV6-3 to TRBJ1-2; 8 nucleotides line up with TRBD1. Losses at the gene ends were 2 bases for V and 2 bases for J; bases not matched to a gene: 4. The V gene's germline CDR1 is MNHEY and CDR2 SVGEGT. The CDR3 has 15 residues.